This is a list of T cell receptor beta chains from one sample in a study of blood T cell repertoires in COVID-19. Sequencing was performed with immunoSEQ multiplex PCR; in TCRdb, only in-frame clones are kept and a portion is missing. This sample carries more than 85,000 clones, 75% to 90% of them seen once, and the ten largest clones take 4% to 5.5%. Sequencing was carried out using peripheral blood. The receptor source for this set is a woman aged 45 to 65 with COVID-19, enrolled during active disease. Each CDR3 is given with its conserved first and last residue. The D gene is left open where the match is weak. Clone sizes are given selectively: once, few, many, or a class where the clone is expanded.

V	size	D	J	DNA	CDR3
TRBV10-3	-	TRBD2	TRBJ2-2	TGTGCCATCAGACCCACTAGCGGGGGGGCTGACGGGGAGCTGTTTTTT	CAIRPTSGGADGELFF
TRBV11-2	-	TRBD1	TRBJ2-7	TGTGCCAGCAGCCATAGGACAGGGGGCTACGAGCAGTACTTC	CASSHRTGGYEQYF
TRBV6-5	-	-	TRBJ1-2	TGTGCCAGCACCCCGGGAGTGGGGGCTAACTATGGCTACACCTTC	CASTPGVGANYGYTF
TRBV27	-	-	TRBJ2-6	TGTGCCAGCAGTCGGGACTCTGGGGCCAACGTCCTGACTTTC	CASSRDSGANVLTF
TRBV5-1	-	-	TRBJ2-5	TGCGCCAGCAACCAGGGCAGTCAAGAGACCCAGTACTTC	CASNQGSQETQYF
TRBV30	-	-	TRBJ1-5	TGTGCCTGGAGTCCTAGGCGGGATCAGCCCCAGCATTTT	CAWSPRRDQPQHF
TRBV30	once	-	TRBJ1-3	TGTGCCTGGACCGTCTCTGGAAACACCATATATTTT	CAWTVSGNTIYF
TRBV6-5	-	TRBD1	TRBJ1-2	TGTGCCAGCAGTTACAGGGGACAGGGGAACTATGGCTACACCTTC	CASSYRGQGNYGYTF
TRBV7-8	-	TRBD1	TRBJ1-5	TGTGCCAGCAGCTACCTACAGGGGGTGAGCAATCAGCCCCAGCATTTT	CASSYLQGVSNQPQHF
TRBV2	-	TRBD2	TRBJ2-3	TGTGCCAGCAGAATAGCGGGGGGCAGCACAGATACGCAGTATTTT	CASRIAGGSTDTQYF
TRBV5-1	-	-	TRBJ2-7	TGCGCCAGCAGCTTGGAAACCGGGGGTTACGAGCAGTACTTC	CASSLETGGYEQYF
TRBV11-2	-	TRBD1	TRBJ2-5	TGTGCCAGCAGCTTAGATCGGACAGGGGGGGCCCAGTACTTC	CASSLDRTGGAQYF
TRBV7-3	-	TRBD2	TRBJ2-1	TGTGCCAGCAGCTTAGAAGCGGGGCGCAAGGAAAATGAGCAGTTCTTC	CASSLEAGRKENEQFF
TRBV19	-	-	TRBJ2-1	TGTGCCAGTAGTATATCGACAGTCTCCGTTAACAATGAGCAGTTCTTC	CASSISTVSVNNEQFF
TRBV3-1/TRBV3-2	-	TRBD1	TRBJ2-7	TGTGCCAGCAGCCGAAGATTGGAGGGACAGGGCGGCTACGAGCAGTACTTC	CASSRRLEGQGGYEQYF
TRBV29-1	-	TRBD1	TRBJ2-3	TGCAGCGTTGTGGGACAGGGTACAGATACGCAGTATTTT	CSVVGQGTDTQYF
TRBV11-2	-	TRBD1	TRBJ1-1	TGTGCCAGCAGCTTAGTAGGGACAGGCCTGAACACTGAAGCTTTCTTT	CASSLVGTGLNTEAFF
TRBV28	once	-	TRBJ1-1	TGTGCCAGCAGTTTATTCAAGGGGCGCGGTACTGAAGCTTTCTTT	CASSLFKGRGTEAFF
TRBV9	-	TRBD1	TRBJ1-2	TGTGCCAGCAGCCCGGGACAGGGATTGAGCGGCTACACCTTC	CASSPGQGLSGYTF
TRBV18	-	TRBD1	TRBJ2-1	TGTGCCAGCTCACCGGGACAGGGGTTTCGAAATGAGCAGTTCTTC	CASSPGQGFRNEQFF
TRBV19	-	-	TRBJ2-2	TGTGCCAGCGGACTCCCGGAGTCCGGGGAGCTGTTTTTT	CASGLPESGELFF
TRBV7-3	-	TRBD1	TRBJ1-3	TGTGCCAGCAGTCCAGGGGGAAGCTCTGGAAACACCATATATTTT	CASSPGGSSGNTIYF
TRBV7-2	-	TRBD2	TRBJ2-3	TGTGCCAGCAGCTTAGCAGGGACTAGCGGGGGCACAGATACGCAGTATTTT	CASSLAGTSGGTDTQYF